The T cell receptor (beta chain) under discussion was sequenced for a study of cytomegalovirus exposure and HLA in healthy donors. This CDR3 comprises 15 residues. In germline, CDR1 is SGHAT, CDR2 FQNNGV. V dropped 4 bases and J dropped 3; count of bases not matched to a gene: 9. This clone was observed once. Its specificity is unknown. Findings and caveats of the study: Cytomegalovirus status, reportedly, was diagnosed with high specificity and sensitivity by the classifier. Many donors carried some public TCRs, although rarity characterized most TCR sequences. First-cohort TCR clusters were later found to tend to co-occur in the approximately 110 validation repertoires.

The assay was immunoSEQ multiplex PCR, and TCRdb's table has in-frame clones only and misses some. The repertoire consists of 190,000 or so clones, with roughly 84% occurring once and the leading ten covering around 2.8%. The donors were in the approximately 120-subject validation cohort; that cohort was separate from the approximately 670-subject first cohort. The V call is TRBV11-2, the J call TRBJ2-7, with 7 bases identical to TRBD2. The source of this sequence is a woman aged 18 to 35 in good health and CMV-seropositive. What was sequenced was PBMCs. In nucleotides, the CDR3 is TGTGCCAGCAGCTACCCAAAGCGGGGTTACTACGAGCAGTACTTC. Protein: CASSYPKRGYYEQYF.